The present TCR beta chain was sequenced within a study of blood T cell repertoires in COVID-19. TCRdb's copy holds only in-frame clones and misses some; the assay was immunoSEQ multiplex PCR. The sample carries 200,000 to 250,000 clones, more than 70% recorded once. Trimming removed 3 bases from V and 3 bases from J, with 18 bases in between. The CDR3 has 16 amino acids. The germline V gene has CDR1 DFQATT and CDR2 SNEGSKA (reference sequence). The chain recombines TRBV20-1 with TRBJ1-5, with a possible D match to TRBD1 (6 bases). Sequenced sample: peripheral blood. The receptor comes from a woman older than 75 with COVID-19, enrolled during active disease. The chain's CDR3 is CSASSSLTGPNQPQHF. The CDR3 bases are TGCAGTGCTAGTAGCTCACTCACAGGGCCCAATCAGCCCCAGCATTTT.